This T cell receptor beta chain came from a study of T cell responses to AZD1222 COVID-19 vaccine. To note about this clone: Its antigen is undetermined.

Pooling of second doses given at about 4 or about 12 weeks was done. Study results and caveats: A mostly white British donor set with more females was recruited, and clonal diversity was possibly underestimated. Only a handful of AZD1222 recipients, roughly 6 in all, had baseline seropositivity. Compared with day 0, the breadth and depth of the Spike-specific TCR repertoire rose significantly after two doses of AZD1222.

Trimming pared 3 bases from V and 5 bases from J, leaving 15 bases between. The CDR3 sequence is 15 residues long. Germline loops: CDR1 LNHDA, CDR2 SQIVND (reference sequence). Only in-frame clones appear in the TCRdb table, and some are missing; sequencing was by immunoSEQ multiplex PCR. The table has about 67,000 clones, around 82% seen once. The sequence came from an adult who received the AZD1222 COVID-19 vaccine. The sequences come from peripheral blood, collected 28 days after the second AZD1222 dose. The chain links TRBV19 to TRBJ2-3; tentative D call: TRBD1 (6 bases). As DNA, the CDR3 is TGTGCCAGTAGTATTTCACTTAACAGGGAAGATACGCAGTATTTT. Translated, it gives CASSISLNREDTQYF.